A selection of T cell receptor beta chains follows, all from one sample in a study of T cells in localized non-small cell lung cancer. Libraries were prepared by immunoSEQ multiplex PCR; TCRdb keeps only in-frame clonotypes and omits some of them. Here the sample spans 75,000 to 95,000 clones, 80% being singletons. This specimen consisted of PBMCs, obtained before any cancer treatment. All receptors derive from a man between 40 and 70 years old with stage II squamous cell lung carcinoma. CDR3s include the opening cysteine and the closing phenylalanine or tryptophan. The order of the fields is V gene, J gene, clone size, CDR3 length, CDR3 protein. Size tells how often a clone was seen (once, few, many) or the class of an expanded clone, and some rows leave it out.

>TRBV9|TRBJ2-6|-|18
CASSVVGTASSGANVLTF
>TRBV6-5|TRBJ1-1|-|14
CASSLTGGYTEAFF
>TRBV18|TRBJ2-7|-|16
CASSPTTSRTGPRQYF
>TRBV7-9|TRBJ2-5|-|13
CASSVTGKETQYF
>TRBV5-4|TRBJ1-4|-|16
CASSLAGRGSGEKLFF
>TRBV7-8|TRBJ1-1|-|17
CASSSDRVAWSGTEAFF
>TRBV28|TRBJ1-2|-|14
CASSLYPTPGGYTF
>TRBV11-3|TRBJ1-1|many|13
CASSSPRNTEAFF
>TRBV21-1|TRBJ2-7|-|14
CASSKATFKALQYF
>TRBV4-3|TRBJ2-2|-|13
CASNQENTGELFF
>TRBV7-9|TRBJ2-2|-|18
CASSLGLRTSSVTGELFF
>TRBV5-1|-|-|13
CASSLASEYEQYF
>TRBV28|TRBJ1-1|-|14
CASSWWNRNTEAFF
>TRBV2|TRBJ1-4|-|15
CASSESGRTNEKLFF
>TRBV19|TRBJ2-3|few|17
CASSPRRTSGDTDTQYF
>TRBV6-6|TRBJ2-7|-|14
CASSYGGVGYEQYF
>TRBV7-8|TRBJ1-1|-|16
CASSLDGAVLNTEAFF
>TRBV7-9|TRBJ1-2|-|15
CASSPQGRSFNGYTF
>TRBV7-9|TRBJ2-7|-|16
CASSAPGTANHREQYF
>TRBV6-1|TRBJ1-1|-|13
CASSGGRATEAFF
>TRBV7-9|TRBJ2-5|-|15
CASSLRLAAQETQYF
>TRBV19|TRBJ1-4|-|13
CASAGQGSEKLFF
>TRBV5-1|TRBJ2-7|-|15
CASSLNPTSTGEQYF
>TRBV7-9|TRBJ1-2|few|15
CASSYTSGTGNGYTF
>TRBV4-3|TRBJ1-4|once|13
CASSHVGTEKLFF